The TCR beta chain under discussion was sequenced for a study of T cells in Graves' hyperthyroidism and ophthalmopathy (dated by TCRdb to between 2019 and 2020). Study-wide context: Peripheral blood samples were taken at the time of initial diagnosis, prior to any treatment. TCR V-J signatures able to tell the groups apart were searched for in a discovery cohort of approximately 95 patients, of whom 43 had Graves' ophthalmopathy and roughly 59 had stable Graves' hyperthyroidism. An independent validation cohort of around 19 hyperthyroidism patients and more than 15 patients who later progressed to ophthalmopathy tested prospective prediction of ophthalmopathy. The 75 to 100 discovery patients were randomly divided into training and test sets at a 7:3 ratio. The study also compared thyroid tissue and blood T-cell repertoires from a handful of Graves' hyperthyroidism patients. After sampling, hyperthyroidism patients received methimazole starting at 30 mg daily, and ophthalmopathy patients received high-dose intravenous methylprednisolone. The paper reports TCR Vbeta CDR3 sequencing of roughly 140 peripheral blood samples: 43 ophthalmopathy, about 75 hyperthyroidism and about 17 progressor patients. What the work shows at the level of the full study, not this receptor alone: Most expanded thyroid clonotypes (frequency above 0.001) were also detected in blood, a finding suggesting that blood repertoires may reflect thyroid immune responses. Ophthalmopathy was separated from stable hyperthyroidism by a 13 V-J signature model, with over 85% sensitivity and 81% to 83% specificity obtained in cross-validation and 80%/75% obtained in testing. In validation, the model predicted progression to ophthalmopathy a median of 6.5 months before onset, with approximately 68% sensitivity and about 72% specificity. Sample size was not statistically predetermined, and blinding of investigators to group allocation was not performed.

V and J are trimmed by 5 bases and 4 bases, and the gene matches miss 4 bases of the junction. From the cysteine through the phenylalanine, the CDR3 covers 13 amino acids. The CDR3 DNA has 39 bases and is translated from base 1. The germline V gene (reference sequence) provides CDR1 WNHNN and CDR2 SYGVQD. In its sample, this clonotype was seen many times. The specificity of this receptor is unknown. No base quality values were provided; no much bigger clone lies one nucleotide off. The TCR beta CDR3 regions were amplified from the RNA transcripts. The TCR CDR3 was subjected to a first round of RT-PCR using the HTBI primer set and the Qiagen OneStep RT-PCR kit. The libraries were constructed in a second round of multiplex PCR and then size-selected and purified. The libraries were sequenced on an Illumina HiSeq2000 using paired-end 100 bp reads. As for the original processing: SOAPnuke was used to process the raw data, with reads discarded if the reads contained adapters or uncalled bases, had a mean Phred below 15, or lacked an exact constant-primer or identifier match. High-quality paired reads were merged with COPE v1.2.5, and unique nucleotide sequences were defined as clonotypes. MiTCR v1.1 was used to align the clonotypes against IMGT TRBV, TRBD and TRBJ reference segments. The analysis was restricted to V-J combinations with a frequency above 0.0001, which together covered over 99% of the repertoires. A TCS score was defined as the ratio between F50 (clonal expansion) and ExV (chaos), using BLOSUM62-based TCRdist between CDR3 peptides within each V-J. Welch's t-statistics and random forest reduced 450 to 600 V-J features to under 15, which were used in a naive Bayes classifier (R e1071). TCRdb reanalyzed the raw reads on its own, using fastp at Q25 for trimming and MiXCR for clone calling, and kept in-frame beta chains. Merged by CDR3 protein, the rows form single entries marked with the most common genes and DNA. These V and J calls originate from TCRdb's pipeline instead of the authors' own analysis. This sample has around 420,000 distinct CDR3 sequences in its table, and 15% to 17% of those were observed once. The top ten hold 7.5% to 9% of the sample.

A patient counted as having stable Graves' hyperthyroidism if no progression to ophthalmopathy occurred over 18 months of follow-up. The hyperthyroidism patients were between 18 and 65 years old and newly diagnosed, with a disease duration of less than 2 months. The study excluded patients with uncontrolled infections, other autoimmune diseases, pregnancy or lactation. Diagnoses relied on clinical symptoms, serum thyroxine and TRAb, thyroid ultrasound and orbital computed tomography. PBMCs were separated from approximately 9.9 ml of fresh peripheral blood using Ficoll-Paque density gradient centrifugation. Total RNA was extracted with Trizol reagent, and quality was checked on an Agilent 2100 Bioanalyzer.

The TCR originated in a woman aged 18-30 years with Graves' hyperthyroidism. The chain links TRBV10-1 with TRBJ1-1; 7 bases in the middle match TRBD1. Sequenced sample: blood. The CDR3 corresponds to CASSSTGVTEAFF. The DNA is as follows: TGCGCCAGCAGTTCTACAGGGGTCACTGAAGCTTTCTTT.